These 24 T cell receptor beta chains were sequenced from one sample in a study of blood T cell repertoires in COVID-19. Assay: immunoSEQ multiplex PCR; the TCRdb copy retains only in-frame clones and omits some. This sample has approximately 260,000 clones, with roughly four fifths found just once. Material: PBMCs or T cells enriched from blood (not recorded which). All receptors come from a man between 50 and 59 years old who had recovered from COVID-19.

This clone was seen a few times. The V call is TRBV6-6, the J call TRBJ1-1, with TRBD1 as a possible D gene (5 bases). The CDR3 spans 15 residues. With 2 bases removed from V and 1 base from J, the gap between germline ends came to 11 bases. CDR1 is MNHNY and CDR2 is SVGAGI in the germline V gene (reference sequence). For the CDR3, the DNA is TGTGCCAGCAGTTACCCGCTGGGGGGGAACACTGAAGCTTTCTTT. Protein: CASSYPLGGNTEAFF.

The DNA of the CDR3 is TGTGCCAGCAGTTACCCTAGCGGCACCGGCTGGGGGGAGCAGTACTTC. It specifies CASSYPSGTGWGEQYF. V and J are TRBV6-2 or TRBV6-3 and TRBJ2-7; 7 bases are a match to TRBD2. This CDR3 comprises 16 residues. The ends lost 2 bases at V and 7 bases at J; junction bases unmatched: 14. Germline V lookup: CDR1 MNHEY, CDR2 SVGEGT.

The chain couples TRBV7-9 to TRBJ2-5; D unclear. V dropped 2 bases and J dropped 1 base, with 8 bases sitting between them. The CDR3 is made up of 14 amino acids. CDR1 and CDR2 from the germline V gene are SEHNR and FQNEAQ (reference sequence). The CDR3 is CASSLPFPQETQYF. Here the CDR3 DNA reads TGTGCCAGCAGCTTACCGTTTCCCCAAGAGACCCAGTACTTC.

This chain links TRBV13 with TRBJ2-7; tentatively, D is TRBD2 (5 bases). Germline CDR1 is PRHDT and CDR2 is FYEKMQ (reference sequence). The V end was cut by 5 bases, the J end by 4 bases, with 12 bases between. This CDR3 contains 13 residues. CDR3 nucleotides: TGTGCCAGCAGCCGAAATCTAGCTTACGAGCAGTACTTC. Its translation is CASSRNLAYEQYF. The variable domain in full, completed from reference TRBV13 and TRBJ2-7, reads AAGVIQSPRHLIKEKRETATLKCYPIPRHDTVYWYQQGPGQDPQFLISFYEKMQSDKGSIPDRFSAQQFSDYHSELNMSSLELGDSALYFCASSRNLAYEQYFGPGTRLTVT.

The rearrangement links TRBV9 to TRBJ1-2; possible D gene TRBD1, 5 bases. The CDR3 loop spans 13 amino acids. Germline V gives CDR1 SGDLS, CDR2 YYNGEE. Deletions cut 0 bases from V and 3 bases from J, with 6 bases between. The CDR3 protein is CASSVETDYGYTF. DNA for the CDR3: TGTGCCAGCAGCGTAGAGACAGACTATGGCTACACCTTC.

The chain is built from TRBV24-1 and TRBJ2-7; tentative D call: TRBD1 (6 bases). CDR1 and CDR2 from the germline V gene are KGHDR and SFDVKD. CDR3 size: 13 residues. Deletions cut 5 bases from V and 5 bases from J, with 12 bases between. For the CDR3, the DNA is TGTGCCACCAGTGGCAGGGGTCCCCACGAGCAGTACTTC. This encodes CATSGRGPHEQYF.

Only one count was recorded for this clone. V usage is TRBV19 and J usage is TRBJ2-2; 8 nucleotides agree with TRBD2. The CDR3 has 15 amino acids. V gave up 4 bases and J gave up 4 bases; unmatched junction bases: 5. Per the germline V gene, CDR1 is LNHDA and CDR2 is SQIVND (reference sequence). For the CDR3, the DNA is TGTGCCAGTAGTAGCGGGAGGTCGGGCACCGGGGAGCTGTTTTTT. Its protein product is CASSSGRSGTGELFF.

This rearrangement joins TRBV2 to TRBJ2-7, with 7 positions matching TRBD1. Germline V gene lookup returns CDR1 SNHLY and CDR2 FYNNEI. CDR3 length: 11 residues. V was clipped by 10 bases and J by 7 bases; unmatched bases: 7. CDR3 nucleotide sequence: TGTGCCAAAAAACAGGGGAATGAGCAGTACTTC. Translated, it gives CAKKQGNEQYF.

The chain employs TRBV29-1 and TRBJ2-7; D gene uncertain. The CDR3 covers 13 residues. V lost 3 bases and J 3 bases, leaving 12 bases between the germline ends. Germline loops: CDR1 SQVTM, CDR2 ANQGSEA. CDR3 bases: TGCAGCGTTGATGGTAAAGGAGTCTACGAGCAGTACTTC. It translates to CSVDGKGVYEQYF.

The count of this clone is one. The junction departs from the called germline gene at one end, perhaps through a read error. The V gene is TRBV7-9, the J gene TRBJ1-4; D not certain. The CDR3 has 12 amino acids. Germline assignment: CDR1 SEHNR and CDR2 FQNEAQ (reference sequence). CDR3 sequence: CASSSPKEKLFF. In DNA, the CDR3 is TGTGCCAGCAGCTCCCCTAAAGAAAAACTGTTTTTT.

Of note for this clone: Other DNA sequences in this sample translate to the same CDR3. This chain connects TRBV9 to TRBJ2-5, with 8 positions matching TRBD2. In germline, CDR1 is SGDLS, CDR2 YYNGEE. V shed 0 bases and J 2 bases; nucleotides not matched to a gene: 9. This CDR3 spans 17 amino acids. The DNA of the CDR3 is TGTGCCAGCAGCGTAGCTAGCAGCGGGGGATCTCAAGAGACCCAGTACTTC. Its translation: CASSVASSGGSQETQYF.

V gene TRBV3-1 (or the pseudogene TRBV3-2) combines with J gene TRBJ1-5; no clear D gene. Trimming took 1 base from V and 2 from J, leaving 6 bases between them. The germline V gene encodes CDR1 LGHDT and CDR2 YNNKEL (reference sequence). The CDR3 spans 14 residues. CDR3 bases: TGTGCCAGCAGCCAAGGGAGGGGCAATCAGCCCCAGCATTTT. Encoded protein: CASSQGRGNQPQHF.

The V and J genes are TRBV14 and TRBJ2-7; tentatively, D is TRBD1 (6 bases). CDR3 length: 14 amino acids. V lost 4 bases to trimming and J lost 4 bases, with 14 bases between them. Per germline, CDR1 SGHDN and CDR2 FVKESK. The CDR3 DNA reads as TGTGCCAGCAGCCCCCAACAGGGTTTGTACGAGCAGTACTTC. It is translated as CASSPQQGLYEQYF.

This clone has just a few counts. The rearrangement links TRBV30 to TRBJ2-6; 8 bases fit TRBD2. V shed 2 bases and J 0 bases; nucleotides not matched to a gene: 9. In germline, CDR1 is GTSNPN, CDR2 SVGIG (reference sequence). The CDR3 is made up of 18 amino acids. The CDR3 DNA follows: TGTGCCTGGAGTCCACTTACGGGGGGGCGCTCTGGGGCCAACGTCCTGACTTTC. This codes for CAWSPLTGGRSGANVLTF.

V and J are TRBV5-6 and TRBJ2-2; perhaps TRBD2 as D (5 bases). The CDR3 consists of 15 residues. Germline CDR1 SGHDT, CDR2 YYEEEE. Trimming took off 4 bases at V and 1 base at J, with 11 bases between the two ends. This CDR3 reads CASSPVRGNTGELFF. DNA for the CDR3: TGTGCCAGCAGCCCAGTACGGGGGAACACCGGGGAGCTGTTTTTT.

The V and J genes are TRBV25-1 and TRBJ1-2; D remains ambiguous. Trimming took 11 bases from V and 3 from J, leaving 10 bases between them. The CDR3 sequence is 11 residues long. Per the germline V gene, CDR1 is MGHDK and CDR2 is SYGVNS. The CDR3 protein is CAPPEDYGYTF. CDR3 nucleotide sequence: TGTGCCCCCCCCGAGGACTATGGCTACACCTTC.

As DNA, the CDR3 is TGTGCCAGCAGCTTACTTTCCGGGTCGAACACCGGGGAGCTGTTTTTT. The encoded protein is CASSLLSGSNTGELFF. The chain employs TRBV7-2 and TRBJ2-2, with unresolved D. Germline values: CDR1 SGHTA, CDR2 FQGNSA. This CDR3 has 16 residues. Trimming shortened V by 2 bases and J by 0 bases, and 10 bases separated the two germline ends.

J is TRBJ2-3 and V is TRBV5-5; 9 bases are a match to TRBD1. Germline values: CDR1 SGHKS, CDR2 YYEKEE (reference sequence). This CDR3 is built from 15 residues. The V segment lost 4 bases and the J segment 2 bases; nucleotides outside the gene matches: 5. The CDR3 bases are TGTGCCAGCAGCCAAACAGGGGGCTACACAGATACGCAGTATTTT. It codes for CASSQTGGYTDTQYF.

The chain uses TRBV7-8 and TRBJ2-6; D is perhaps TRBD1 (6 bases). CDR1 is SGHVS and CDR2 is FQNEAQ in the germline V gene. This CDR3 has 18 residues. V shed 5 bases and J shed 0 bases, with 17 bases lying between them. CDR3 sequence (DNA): TGTGCCAGCAGCCTGTTTGGACAGTTAAGCTCTGGGGCCAACGTCCTGACTTTC. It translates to CASSLFGQLSSGANVLTF.

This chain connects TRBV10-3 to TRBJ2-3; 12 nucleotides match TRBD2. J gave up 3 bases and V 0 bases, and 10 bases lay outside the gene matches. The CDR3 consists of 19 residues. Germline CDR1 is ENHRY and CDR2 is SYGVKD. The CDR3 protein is CAISESLGLAGIGTDTQYF. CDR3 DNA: TGTGCCATCAGTGAGTCTCTCGGACTAGCGGGGATAGGAACAGATACGCAGTATTTT.

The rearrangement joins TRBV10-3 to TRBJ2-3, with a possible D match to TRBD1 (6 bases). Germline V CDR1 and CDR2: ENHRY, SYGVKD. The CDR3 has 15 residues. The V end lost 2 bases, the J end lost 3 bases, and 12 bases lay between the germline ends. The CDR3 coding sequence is TGTGCCATCAGTGAGAGACAGGTGGAGACAGATACGCAGTATTTT. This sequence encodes CAISERQVETDTQYF.

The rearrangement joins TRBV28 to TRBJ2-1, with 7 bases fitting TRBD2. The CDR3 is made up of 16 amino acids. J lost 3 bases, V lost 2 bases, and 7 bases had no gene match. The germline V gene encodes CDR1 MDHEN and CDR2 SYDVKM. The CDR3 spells CASSLGAGEIYNEQFF. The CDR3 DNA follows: TGTGCCAGCAGTTTAGGGGCGGGAGAAATCTACAATGAGCAGTTCTTC. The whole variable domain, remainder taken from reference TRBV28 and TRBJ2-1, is DVKVTQSSRYLVKRTGEKVFLECVQDMDHENMFWYRQDPGLGLRLIYFSYDVKMKEKGDIPEGYSVSREKKERFSLILESASTNQTSMYLCASSLGAGEIYNEQFFGPGTRLTVL.

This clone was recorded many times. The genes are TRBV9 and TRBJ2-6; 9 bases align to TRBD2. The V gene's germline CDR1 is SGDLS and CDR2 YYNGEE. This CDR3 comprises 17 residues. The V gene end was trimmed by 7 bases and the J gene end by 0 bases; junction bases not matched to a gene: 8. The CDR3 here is CASAGGPKSSGANVLTF. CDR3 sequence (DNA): TGTGCCAGCGCGGGAGGGCCAAAGAGCTCTGGGGCCAACGTCCTGACTTTC.

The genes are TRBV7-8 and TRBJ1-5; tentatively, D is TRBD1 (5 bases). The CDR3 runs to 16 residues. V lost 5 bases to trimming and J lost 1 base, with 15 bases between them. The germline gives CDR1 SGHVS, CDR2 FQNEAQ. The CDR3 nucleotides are TGTGCCAGCAGCCCTTACAGGTTCGCGAGCAATCAGCCCCAGCATTTT. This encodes CASSPYRFASNQPQHF.